One T cell receptor beta chain is described in this entry. Its antigen is unknown. The CDR3 length is 16 residues. The V and J ends lost 0 bases and 4 bases, in that order; junction bases with no gene match: 7. The germline V gene encodes CDR1 SQVTM and CDR2 ANQGSEA. Primers for the PCR totalled 60 Vbeta and 13 Jbeta. Libraries were prepared by immunoSEQ multiplex PCR; TCRdb keeps only in-frame clonotypes and omits some of them. The sample shows more than 75,000 clones, approximately 81% of them seen only once. The source of the sample is a study of cytomegalovirus exposure and HLA in healthy donors. Study-level points and caveats: Analyses of presence and absence presupposed an approximately uniform sequencing depth across donors. Common viral pathogens were later found to be apparently linked to several of the most significant clusters. The study reported that TCR beta sequences accurately predicted HLA-A and HLA-B alleles in most subjects.

This sequence joins TRBV29-1 and TRBJ2-7; 12 bases are a match to TRBD2. The sequencing input was PBMCs. The sequence came from a woman aged 45-59 years in good health and CMV-seropositive. The CDR3 DNA sequence: TGCAGCGTTGAAGAATCAGTGACTAGCGGGAGTTACGAGCAGTACTTC. Translation: CSVEESVTSGSYEQYF.